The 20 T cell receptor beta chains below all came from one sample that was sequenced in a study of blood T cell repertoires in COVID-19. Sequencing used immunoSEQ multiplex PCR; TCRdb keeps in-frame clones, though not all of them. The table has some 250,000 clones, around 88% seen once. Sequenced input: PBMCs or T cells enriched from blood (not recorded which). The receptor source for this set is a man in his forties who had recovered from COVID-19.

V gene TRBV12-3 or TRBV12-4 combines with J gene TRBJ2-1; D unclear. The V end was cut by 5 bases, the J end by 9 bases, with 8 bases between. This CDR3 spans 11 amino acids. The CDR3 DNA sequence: TGTGCCAGCAGTCTCCGTCCTGAGCAGTTCTTC. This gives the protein CASSLRPEQFF.

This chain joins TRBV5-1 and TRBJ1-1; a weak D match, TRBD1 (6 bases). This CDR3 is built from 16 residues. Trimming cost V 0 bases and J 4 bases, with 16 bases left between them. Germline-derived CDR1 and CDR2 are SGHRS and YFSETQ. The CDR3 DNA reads TGCGCCAGCAGCTTGGTAGCTCAGGGGCGAGGCACTGAAGCTTTCTTT. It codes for CASSLVAQGRGTEAFF.

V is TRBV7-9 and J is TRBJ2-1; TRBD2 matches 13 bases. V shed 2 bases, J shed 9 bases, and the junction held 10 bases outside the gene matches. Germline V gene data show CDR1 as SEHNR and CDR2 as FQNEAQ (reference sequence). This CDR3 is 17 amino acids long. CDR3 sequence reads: CASSLRRGLAGAGEQFF. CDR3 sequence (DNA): TGTGCCAGCAGCTTACGGAGAGGACTAGCGGGAGCCGGTGAGCAGTTCTTC.

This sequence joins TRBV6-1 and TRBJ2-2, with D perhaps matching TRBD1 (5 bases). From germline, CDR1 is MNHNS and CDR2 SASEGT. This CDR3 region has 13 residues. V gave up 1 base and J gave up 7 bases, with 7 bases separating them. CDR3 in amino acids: CASSEVGVGELFF. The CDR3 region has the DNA TGTGCCAGCAGTGAAGTAGGGGTCGGGGAGCTGTTTTTT.

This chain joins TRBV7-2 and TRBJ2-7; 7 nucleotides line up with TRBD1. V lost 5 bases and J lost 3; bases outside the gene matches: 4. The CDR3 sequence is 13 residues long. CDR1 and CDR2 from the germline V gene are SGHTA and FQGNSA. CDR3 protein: CASSPGTDYEQYF. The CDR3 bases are TGTGCCAGCAGCCCGGGGACAGACTACGAGCAGTACTTC. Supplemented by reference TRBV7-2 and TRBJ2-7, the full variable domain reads GAGVSQSPSNKVTEKGKDVELRCDPISGHTALYWYRQSLGQGLEFLIYFQGNSAPDKSGLPSDRFSAERTGGSVSTLTIQRTQQEDSAVYLCASSPGTDYEQYFGPGTRLTVT.

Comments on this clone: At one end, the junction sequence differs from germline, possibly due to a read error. CDR3 residues: CASSSDAGQGGLVAF. In DNA form, the CDR3 reads TGTGCCAGCAGCTCTGACGCGGGACAGGGGGGTCTGGTCGCCTTC. This chain links TRBV7-2 with TRBJ1-2, with TRBD1 identical over 11 bases. The CDR3 sequence is 15 residues long. Germline CDR1 is SGHTA and CDR2 is FQGNSA.

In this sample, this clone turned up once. Here the CDR3 reads CASSYGDRRNNEQFF. Written as DNA, the CDR3 is TGTGCCAGCAGCTATGGGGACAGGAGGAACAATGAGCAGTTCTTC. V gene TRBV7-3 combines with J gene TRBJ2-1; 8 bases line up with TRBD1. CDR1 SGHTA and CDR2 FQGTGA come from the germline V gene. The CDR3 sequence is 15 residues long. Unmatched junction bases numbered 7, after V lost 4 bases and J lost 5 bases. Variable domain in full (rest from reference TRBV7-3 and TRBJ2-1): GAGVSQTPSNKVTEKGKYVELRCDPISGHTALYWYRQSLGQGPEFLIYFQGTGAADDSGLPNDRFFAVRPEGSVSTLKIQRTERGDSAVYLCASSYGDRRNNEQFFGPGTRLTVL.

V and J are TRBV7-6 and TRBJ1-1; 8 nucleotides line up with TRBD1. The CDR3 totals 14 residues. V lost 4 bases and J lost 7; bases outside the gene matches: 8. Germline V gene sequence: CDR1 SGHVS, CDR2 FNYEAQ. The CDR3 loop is CASSSLVGQGEAFF. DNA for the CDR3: TGTGCCAGCAGCTCCTTAGTTGGACAGGGTGAAGCTTTCTTT.

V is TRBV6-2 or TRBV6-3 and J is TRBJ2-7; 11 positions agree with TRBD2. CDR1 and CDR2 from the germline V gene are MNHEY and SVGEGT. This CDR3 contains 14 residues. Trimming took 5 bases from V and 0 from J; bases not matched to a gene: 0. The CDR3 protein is CASSTSGSSYEQYF. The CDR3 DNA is TGTGCCAGCAGTACTAGCGGGAGCTCCTACGAGCAGTACTTC.

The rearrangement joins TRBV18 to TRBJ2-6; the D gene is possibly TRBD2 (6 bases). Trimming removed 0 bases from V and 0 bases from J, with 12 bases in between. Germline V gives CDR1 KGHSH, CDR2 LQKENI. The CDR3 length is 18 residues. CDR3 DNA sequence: TGTGCCAGCTCACCACCGGGGTTCGGGAGCTCTGGGGCCAACGTCCTGACTTTC. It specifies CASSPPGFGSSGANVLTF.

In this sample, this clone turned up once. The CDR3 bases are TGTGCCAGCAGCATGGGATCAGGGGGCGCGCAACAGCCCCAGCATTTT. Residues: CASSMGSGGAQQPQHF. V gene TRBV27 combines with J gene TRBJ1-5; 8 bases are shared with TRBD1. CDR3 length: 16 residues. After removal of 6 bases from V and 7 bases from J, the junction contained 14 bases not matched to a gene. The germline V gene has CDR1 MNHEY and CDR2 SMNVEV (reference sequence).

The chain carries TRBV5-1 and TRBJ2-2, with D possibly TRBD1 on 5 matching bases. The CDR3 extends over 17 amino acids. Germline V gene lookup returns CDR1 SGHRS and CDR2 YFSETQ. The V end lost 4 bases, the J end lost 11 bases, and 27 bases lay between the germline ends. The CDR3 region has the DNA TGCGCCAGCAGCATATGCACAGGATCGGATTGGACGTTTGAGCTGTTTTTT. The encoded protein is CASSICTGSDWTFELFF.

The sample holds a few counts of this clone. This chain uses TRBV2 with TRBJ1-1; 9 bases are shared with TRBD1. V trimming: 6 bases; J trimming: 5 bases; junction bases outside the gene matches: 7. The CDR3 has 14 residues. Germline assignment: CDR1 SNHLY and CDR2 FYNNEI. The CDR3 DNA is TGTGCCAGCAGGGAGGACAGGGGAGGGACTGAAGCTTTCTTT. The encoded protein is CASREDRGGTEAFF.

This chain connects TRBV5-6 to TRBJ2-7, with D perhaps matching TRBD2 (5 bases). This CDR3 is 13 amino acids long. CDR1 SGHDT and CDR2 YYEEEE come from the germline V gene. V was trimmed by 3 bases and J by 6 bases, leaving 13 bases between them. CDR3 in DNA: TGTGCCAGCAGCTGGTCATTAGGGAGCGAGCAGTACTTC. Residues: CASSWSLGSEQYF.

The CDR3 DNA sequence: TGTGCCAGCAGCTTAGTCCCAGGGTATAATTCACCCCTCCACTTT. Encoded protein: CASSLVPGYNSPLHF. This chain uses TRBV7-2 with TRBJ1-6; TRBD1 might be the D (5 bases). V was cut by 1 base and J by 4 bases, with 8 bases left in between. Germline V gene data show CDR1 as SGHTA and CDR2 as FQGNSA. CDR3 length equals 15 residues.

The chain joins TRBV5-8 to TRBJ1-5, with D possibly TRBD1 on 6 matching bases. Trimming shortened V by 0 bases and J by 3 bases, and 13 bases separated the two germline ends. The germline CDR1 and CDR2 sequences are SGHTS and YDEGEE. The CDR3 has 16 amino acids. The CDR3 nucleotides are TGTGCCAGCAGCTTGGAACTTCCGGGACACAATCAGCCCCAGCATTTT. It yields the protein CASSLELPGHNQPQHF.

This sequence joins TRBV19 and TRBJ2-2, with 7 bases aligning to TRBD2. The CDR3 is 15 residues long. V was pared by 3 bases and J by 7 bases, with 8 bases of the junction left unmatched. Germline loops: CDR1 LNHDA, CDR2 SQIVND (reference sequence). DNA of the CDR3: TGTGCCAGTAGTATCTTGGCGGGAGCTGGCGGGGAGCTGTTTTTT. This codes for CASSILAGAGGELFF.

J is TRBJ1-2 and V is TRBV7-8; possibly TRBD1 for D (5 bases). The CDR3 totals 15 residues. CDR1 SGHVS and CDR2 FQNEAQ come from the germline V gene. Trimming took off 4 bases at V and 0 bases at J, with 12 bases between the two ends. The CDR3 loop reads CASSSNRITNYGYTF. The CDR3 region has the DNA TGTGCCAGCAGCTCAAACAGGATCACTAACTATGGCTACACCTTC.

CDR3: CASSSVVNRGKGYTF. CDR3 nucleotides: TGTGCCAGCAGCTCCGTTGTGAACAGGGGAAAAGGCTACACCTTC. The gene calls are TRBV7-2 and TRBJ1-2; TRBD1 aligns across 7 bases. Trimming cost V 4 bases and J 8 bases; bases outside gene matches: 13. This CDR3 has 15 amino acids. Germline lookup yields CDR1 SGHTA and CDR2 FQGNSA.

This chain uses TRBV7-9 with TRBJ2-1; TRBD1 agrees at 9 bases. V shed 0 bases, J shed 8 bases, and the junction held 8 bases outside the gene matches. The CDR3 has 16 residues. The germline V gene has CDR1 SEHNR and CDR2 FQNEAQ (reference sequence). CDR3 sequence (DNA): TGTGCCAGCAGCTTAGCCTCCGGACAGGGGTCCTATGAGCAGTTCTTC. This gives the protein CASSLASGQGSYEQFF.